The T cell receptor beta chain described here comes from a study of T cell responses to AZD1222 COVID-19 vaccine. Study-wide results and caveats: Only a handful of individuals given AZD1222 were seropositive at baseline. Across the whole spike, CD4 TCRs peaked at regions 160-218 and 743-854. Donors in the cohort were predominantly white British and more often female, and clonal diversity was possibly underestimated. An increase in Spike-specific TCR breadth and depth was observed after two AZD1222 doses.

Profiling relied on immunoSEQ multiplex PCR, and the TCRdb table lists in-frame clones only, not all of them. The sample has tens of thousands of clones, 88% seen once. A remark on this clone: Its antigen is currently unknown.

Sequenced material: peripheral blood, taken on day 0 of AZD1222 vaccination. This receptor was obtained from an adult in good health.

The DNA for the CDR3 is TGCGCCAGCAGTGTTCTAGCGGGGGGCCGAGATACGCAGTATTTT. This sequence encodes CASSVLAGGRDTQYF. This chain uses TRBV10-1 with TRBJ2-3; 11 bases are shared with TRBD2. From germline, CDR1 is WNHNN and CDR2 SYGVQD (reference sequence). The CDR3 is made up of 15 amino acids. V lost 4 bases and J lost 5; bases outside the gene matches: 5.